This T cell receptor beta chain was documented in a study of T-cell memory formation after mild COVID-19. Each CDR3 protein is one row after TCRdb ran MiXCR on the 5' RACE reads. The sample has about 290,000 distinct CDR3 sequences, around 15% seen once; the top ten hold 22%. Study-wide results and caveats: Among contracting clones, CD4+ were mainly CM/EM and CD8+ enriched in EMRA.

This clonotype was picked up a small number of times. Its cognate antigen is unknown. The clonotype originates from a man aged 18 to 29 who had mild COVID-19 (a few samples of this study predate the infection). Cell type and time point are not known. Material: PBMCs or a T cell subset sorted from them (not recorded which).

The CDR3 is CASSFEQGSPLHF. The DNA of the CDR3 is TGTGCCAGCAGTTTTGAACAGGGTTCACCCCTCCACTTT. J is TRBJ1-6 and V is TRBV6-6; perhaps TRBD1 as D (6 bases). Germline loops: CDR1 MNHNY, CDR2 SVGAGI (reference sequence). The V and J ends lost 4 bases and 9 bases respectively, with 10 bases between them. The CDR3 totals 13 residues.